This entry features one T cell receptor (beta chain) sequence. The sample originates from a study of blood T cell repertoires in COVID-19. The CDR3 has 16 residues. Germline-derived CDR1 and CDR2 are MNHEY and SVGAGI. V dropped 0 bases and J dropped 0 bases, with 9 bases sitting between them. Using immunoSEQ multiplex PCR, the repertoire was profiled, and TCRdb retains in-frame clones only, with some absent. The profile shows more than 150,000 clones, approximately 80% of them singletons. The sequencing sample was made of peripheral blood. This receptor was taken from a human donor in a cohort sampled during active COVID-19. V gene TRBV6-5 combines with J gene TRBJ1-3; unclear D gene. The chain's CDR3 is CASSYSTPPSGNTIYF. The DNA of the CDR3 is TGTGCCAGCAGTTACTCGACTCCCCCCTCTGGAAACACCATATATTTT.